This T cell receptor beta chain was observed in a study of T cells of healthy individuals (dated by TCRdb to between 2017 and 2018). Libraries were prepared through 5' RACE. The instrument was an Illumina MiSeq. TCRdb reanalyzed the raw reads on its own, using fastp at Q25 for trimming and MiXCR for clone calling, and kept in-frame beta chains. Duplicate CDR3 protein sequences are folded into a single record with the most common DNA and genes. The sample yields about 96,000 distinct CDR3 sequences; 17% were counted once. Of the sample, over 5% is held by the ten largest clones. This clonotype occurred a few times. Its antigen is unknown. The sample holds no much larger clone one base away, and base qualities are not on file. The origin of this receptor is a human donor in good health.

The CDR3 reads CASSSGQGPNEKLFF. The nucleotides read TGTGCCAGCAGCTCGGGACAGGGGCCTAATGAAAAACTGTTTTTT. Recombination connected TRBV7-2 to TRBJ1-4; 10 of the junction bases match TRBD1. The CDR1 and CDR2 encoded by the germline V gene are SGHTA and FQGNSA. V is trimmed back by 4 bases and J by 3 bases, and the junction contains 2 bases that no gene match accounts for. From the cysteine up to the phenylalanine, the CDR3 has a length of 15 residues. The retained sequence is limited to the CDR3, 45 bases, with the frame set at the first base.